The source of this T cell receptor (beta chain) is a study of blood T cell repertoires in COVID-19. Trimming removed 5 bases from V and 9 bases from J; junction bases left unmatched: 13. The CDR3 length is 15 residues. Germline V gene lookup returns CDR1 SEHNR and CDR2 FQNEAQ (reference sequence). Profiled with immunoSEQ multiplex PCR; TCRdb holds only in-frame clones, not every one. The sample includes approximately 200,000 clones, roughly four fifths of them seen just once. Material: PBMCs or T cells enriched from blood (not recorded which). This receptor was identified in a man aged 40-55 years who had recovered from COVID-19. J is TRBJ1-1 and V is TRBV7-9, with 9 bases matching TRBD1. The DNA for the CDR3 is TGTGCCAGCAGCCCTGGACAGGGGCGGTCACTTAAAGCTTTCTTT. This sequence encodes CASSPGQGRSLKAFF.